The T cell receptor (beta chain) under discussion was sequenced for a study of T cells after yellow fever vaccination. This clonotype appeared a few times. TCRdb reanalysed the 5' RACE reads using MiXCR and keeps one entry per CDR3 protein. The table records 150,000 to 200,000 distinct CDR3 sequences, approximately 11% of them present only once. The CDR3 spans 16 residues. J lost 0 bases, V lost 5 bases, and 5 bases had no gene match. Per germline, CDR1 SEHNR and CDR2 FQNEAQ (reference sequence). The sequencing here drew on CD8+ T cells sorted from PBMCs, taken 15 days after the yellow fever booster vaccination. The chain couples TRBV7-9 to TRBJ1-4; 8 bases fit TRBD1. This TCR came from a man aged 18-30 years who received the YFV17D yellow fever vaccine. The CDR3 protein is CASSAGTGTTNEKLFF. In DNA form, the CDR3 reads TGTGCCAGCAGCGCAGGGACAGGTACAACTAATGAAAAACTGTTTTTT. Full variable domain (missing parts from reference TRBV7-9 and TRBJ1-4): DTGVSQNPRHKITKRGQNVTFRCDPISEHNRLYWYRQTLGQGPEFLTYFQNEAQLEKSRLLSDRFSAERPKGSFSTLEIQRTEQGDSAMYLCASSAGTGTTNEKLFFGSGTQLSVL.